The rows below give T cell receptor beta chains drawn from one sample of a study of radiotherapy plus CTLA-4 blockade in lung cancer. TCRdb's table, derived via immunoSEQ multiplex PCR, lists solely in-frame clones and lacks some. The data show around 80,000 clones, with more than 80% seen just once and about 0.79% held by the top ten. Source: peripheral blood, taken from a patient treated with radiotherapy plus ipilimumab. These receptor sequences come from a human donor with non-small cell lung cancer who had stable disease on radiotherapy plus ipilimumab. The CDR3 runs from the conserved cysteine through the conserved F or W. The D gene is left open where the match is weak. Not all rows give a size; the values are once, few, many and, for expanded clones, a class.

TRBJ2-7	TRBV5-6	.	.	TGTGCCAGCAGCTTGGGAGGGGGCGAGCAGTACTTC	CASSLGGGEQYF
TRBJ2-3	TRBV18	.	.	TGTGCCAGCTCAAGTATCCGAACCACAGATACGCAGTATTTT	CASSSIRTTDTQYF
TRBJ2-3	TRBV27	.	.	TGTGCCAGCAGTACCAGGGATACGCAGTATTTT	CASSTRDTQYF
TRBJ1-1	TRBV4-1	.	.	TGCGCCAGCAGCCGAGGTCCAATGGCTGAAGCTTTCTTT	CASSRGPMAEAFF
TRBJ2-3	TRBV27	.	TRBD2	TGTGCCAGCAGAATGGGACTAGCGAAGCACACAGATACGCAGTATTTT	CASRMGLAKHTDTQYF
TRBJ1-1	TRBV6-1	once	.	TGTGCCAGCAACCCCGGAGCTTTCTTT	CASNPGAFF
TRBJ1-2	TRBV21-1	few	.	TGTGCCAGCAGCTACCAACAGGGGGCTGATGGCTACACCTTC	CASSYQQGADGYTF
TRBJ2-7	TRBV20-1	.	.	TGCAGTGCCATCGACCATGGGCAGTACTTC	CSAIDHGQYF
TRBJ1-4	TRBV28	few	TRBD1	TGTGCCAGCAGTTTAGGGGCCAGGGGGAATGAAAAACTGTTTTTT	CASSLGARGNEKLFF
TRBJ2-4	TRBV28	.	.	TGTGCCAGCAGTTTTCAGGGGGGGAAAAACATTCAGTACTTC	CASSFQGGKNIQYF
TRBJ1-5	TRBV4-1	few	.	TGCGCCAGCAGCATAGGGACTGGCGGCAATCAGCCCCAGCATTTT	CASSIGTGGNQPQHF
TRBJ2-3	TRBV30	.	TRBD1	TGTGCCTGGAGTGTACGGGACAGGGATACGCAGTATTTT	CAWSVRDRDTQYF
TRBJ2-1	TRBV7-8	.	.	TGTGCCAGCAGCTTAGACATGGTTAATGAGCAGTTCTTC	CASSLDMVNEQFF
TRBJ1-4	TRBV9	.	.	TGTGCCAGCAGCGCAACGGCCAGGTCAGGGAATGAAAAACTGTTTTTT	CASSATARSGNEKLFF
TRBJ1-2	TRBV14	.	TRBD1	TGTGCCAGCAGCCAAGGACAGGGACGCTCTTATGGCTACACCTTC	CASSQGQGRSYGYTF
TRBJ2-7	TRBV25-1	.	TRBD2	TGTGCCAGCAGTGAACCGCGGGAGGGCCGGGACGAGCAGTACTTC	CASSEPREGRDEQYF
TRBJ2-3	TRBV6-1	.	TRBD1	TGTGCCAGCAGTTCGACAGGGTTGGGAGATACGCAGTATTTT	CASSSTGLGDTQYF
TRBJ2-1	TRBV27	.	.	TGTGCCAGCAGTTTAGAGGGTTACAATGAGCAGTTCTTC	CASSLEGYNEQFF
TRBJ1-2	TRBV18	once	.	TGTGCCAGCTCATTCCCGTCTAAGAACTATGGCTACACCTTC	CASSFPSKNYGYTF
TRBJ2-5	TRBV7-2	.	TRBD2	TGTGCCAGCAGGTCTAGCGGGGGGGCCGAGGAGACCCAGTACTTC	CASRSSGGAEETQYF
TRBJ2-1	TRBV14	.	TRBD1	TGTGCCAGCAGCCCTCCGGGACAGGGAACCTACAATGAGCAGTTCTTC	CASSPPGQGTYNEQFF
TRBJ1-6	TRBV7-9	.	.	TGTGCCAGCAGACGTAGGGATGATTCACCCCTCCACTTT	CASRRRDDSPLHF
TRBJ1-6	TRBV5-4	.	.	TGTGCCAGCAGCTTGACAGGGATTAATTCACCCCTCCACTTT	CASSLTGINSPLHF
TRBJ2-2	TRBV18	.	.	TGTGCCAGCTCACCAATGGAGGGTAACACCGGGGAGCTGTTTTTT	CASSPMEGNTGELFF
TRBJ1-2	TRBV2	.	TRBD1	TGTGCCAGCAGTGCCACCCCCCCGGACAGGGATGGCTACACCTTC	CASSATPPDRDGYTF
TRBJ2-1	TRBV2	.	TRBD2	TGTGCTAGCAGGTGGCTAGCGGGGGGGCCGGGTAATGAGCAGTTCTTC	CASRWLAGGPGNEQFF
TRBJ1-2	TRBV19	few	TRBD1	TGTGCCAGTAGGCCTCCGGGACAGGGATATGGCTACACCTTC	CASRPPGQGYGYTF
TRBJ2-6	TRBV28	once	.	TGTGCCAGCAGTTTGAGGGGCTCTGGGGCCAACGTCCTGACTTTC	CASSLRGSGANVLTF
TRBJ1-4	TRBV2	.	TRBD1	TGTGCCAGCAGGCCAGACAGGGCTGGTGGTGAAAAACTGTTTTTT	CASRPDRAGGEKLFF
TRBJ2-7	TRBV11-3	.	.	TGTGCCAGCTCCGTGGGGGAGTCTCCCTACGAGCAGTACTTC	CASSVGESPYEQYF
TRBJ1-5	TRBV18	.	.	TGTGCCAGCTCACCACCCTGGAGGAATCAGCCCCAGCATTTT	CASSPPWRNQPQHF
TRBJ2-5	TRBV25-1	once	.	TGTGCCAGCAGTGAATACGGAACAGGGCGGGAGACCCAGTACTTC	CASSEYGTGRETQYF
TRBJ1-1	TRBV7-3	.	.	TGTGCCAGCACACTTGGGGGGATGATTACGGGGATGAACACTGAAGCTTTCTTT	CASTLGGMITGMNTEAFF
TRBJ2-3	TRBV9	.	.	TGTGCCAGCAGCTCCCCGAGCACAGATACGCAGTATTTT	CASSSPSTDTQYF
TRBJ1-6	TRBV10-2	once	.	TGCGCCAGCAGTGAGTCGGGGGACGTAAATTCACCCCTCCACTTT	CASSESGDVNSPLHF
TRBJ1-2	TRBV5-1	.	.	TGCGCCAGCAGCAGAGAGACGAACCTGGAATCCTATGGCTACACCTTC	CASSRETNLESYGYTF
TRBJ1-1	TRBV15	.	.	TGTGCCACCAGCAGAGATTGGGGTAACACTGAAGCTTTCTTT	CATSRDWGNTEAFF
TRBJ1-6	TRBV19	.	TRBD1	TGTGCCAGCGGGACAGGGACCCTCCACTTT	CASGTGTLHF
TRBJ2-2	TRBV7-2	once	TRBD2	TGTGCCAGCAGTCCTCTAGCGGGGACCGGGGAGCTGTTTTTT	CASSPLAGTGELFF
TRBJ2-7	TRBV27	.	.	TGTGCCAGCAGCCGGGAGCTAGAACCCTACGAGCAGTACTTC	CASSRELEPYEQYF
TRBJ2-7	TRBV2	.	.	TGTGCCAGCCTAGTAGGGACCTACGAGCAGTACTTC	CASLVGTYEQYF
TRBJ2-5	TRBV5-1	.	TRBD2	TGCGCCAGCAGCTTGGGCGGGAGGGTTAGAGAGACCCAGTACTTC	CASSLGGRVRETQYF
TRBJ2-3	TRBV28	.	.	TGTGCCAGCAGTTCACCGATTGGGGTTGATGCTCGGGCTCCAGATACGCAGTATTTT	CASSSPIGVDARAPDTQYF
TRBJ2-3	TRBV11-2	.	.	TGTGCCAGCAGCTTAGGGGGGAATACAGATACGCAGTATTTT	CASSLGGNTDTQYF
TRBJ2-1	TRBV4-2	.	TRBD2	TGTGCCAGCAGCCAAGGTCTAGCGGGGAGCTCCTACAATGAGCAGTTCTTC	CASSQGLAGSSYNEQFF
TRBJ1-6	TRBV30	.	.	TGTGCCTGGAGTGTAAGTGGGACGAATTCACCCCTCCACTTT	CAWSVSGTNSPLHF
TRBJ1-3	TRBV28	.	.	TGTGCCAGCAGCCTGGCCCTCGGTGGAAACACCATATATTTT	CASSLALGGNTIYF
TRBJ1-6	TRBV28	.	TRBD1	TGTGCCAGCAGTTGGGACAGCTTATCTAATTCACCCCTCCACTTT	CASSWDSLSNSPLHF
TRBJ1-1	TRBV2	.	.	TGTGCCAGCAGTGAACGGGGGCTGGCGAACACTGAAGCTTTCTTT	CASSERGLANTEAFF
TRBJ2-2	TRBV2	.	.	TGTGCCAGCAGTCCCGGGTGGGAGCTGTTTTTT	CASSPGWELFF
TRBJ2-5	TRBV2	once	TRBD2	TGTGCCAGCCGGGATAGCGGGGGTCTCTACTTC	CASRDSGGLYF
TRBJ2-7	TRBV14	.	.	TGTGCCAGCAGCCCGGGGTACGAGCAGTACTTC	CASSPGYEQYF
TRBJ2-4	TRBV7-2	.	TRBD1	TGTGCCAGCAGCTTAGGGCTCGGACAGGGGCTAGCCAAAAACATTCAGTACTTC	CASSLGLGQGLAKNIQYF
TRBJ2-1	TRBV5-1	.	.	TGCGCCAGCAGCTTGTACGGGATTGGGTACAATGAGCAGTTCTTC	CASSLYGIGYNEQFF
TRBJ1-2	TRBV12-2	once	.	TGTGCAAGTCGCTTAGCGTCCGGGACAGGGCGATATGGCTACACCTTC	CASRLASGTGRYGYTF
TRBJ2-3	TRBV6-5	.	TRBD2	TGTGCCAGCACCCGGACTAGCGGGAACACAGATACGCAGTATTTT	CASTRTSGNTDTQYF
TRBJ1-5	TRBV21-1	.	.	TGTGCCAGCACCCTCCTCGGACAGCGCAATCAGCCCCAGCATTTT	CASTLLGQRNQPQHF